This T cell receptor (beta chain) was obtained from a study of blood T cell repertoires in COVID-19. About the study: Sites across the United States, Italy and Spain contributed samples from acute and convalescent COVID-19. Sample material is recorded as cDNA or gDNA derived from T cells, B-cell-depleted T cells, or PBMCs.

Original analysis: Using reference gene primer amplification, nucleated cell counts were estimated. Generated by immunoSEQ multiplex PCR, the TCRdb table keeps only in-frame clones and is missing some. D and trimming come from the DNA, and the V and J calls and clone size come from that table. The repertoire has some 250,000 clones, approximately 90% of them found once; the top ten carry more than 0.95%. This CDR3 comprises 12 residues. The germline V gene has CDR1 SGHNT and CDR2 YENEEA. Trimming took off 5 bases at V and 4 bases at J, with 8 bases between the two ends. The clonotype comes from a woman in her thirties or forties who had recovered from COVID-19. Sequencing was done on a sample of peripheral blood. V is TRBV11-3 and J is TRBJ1-1; no reliable D call. In DNA form, the CDR3 reads TGTGCCAGCAGCCATGGGAGCACTGAAGCTTTCTTT. Its translation is CASSHGSTEAFF.